The sequence of this T cell receptor beta chain was determined in a study of shared clonotypes between healthy human individuals. On the study more broadly: Each donor's CD8 memory used one plate, CD8 naive two, each CD4 subset three. Regarding the study as a whole: Of the naive CD4 clonotypes, roughly 5.5% were shared across a handful of donors.

Cells designated naive CD8 were CD45RO-negative and were positively selected for CCR7, with terminally differentiated effector memory CD45RA+ cells excluded. On this clone: Its matching antigen is unknown.

Genomic DNA of each subset was evenly split across several immunoSEQ plates. Sequencing was performed with immunoSEQ multiplex PCR; in TCRdb, only in-frame clones are kept and a portion is missing. The repertoire consists of about 2.1 million clones, with just over 90% occurring once and the leading ten covering 1.5% to 2%. This clonotype was sampled from a man younger than 35 in good health. Some clones in this sample may be carry-over from other donors' samples. What was sequenced was naive CD8+ T cells from PBMCs.

Written as DNA, the CDR3 is TGTGCCAGCAGCAACCGGGACAAACCCTACGAGCAGTACTTC. Translated, it gives CASSNRDKPYEQYF. This chain uses TRBV7-2 with TRBJ2-7; possibly TRBD1 for D (6 bases). CDR3 length equals 14 residues. Between the trimmed V and J ends, which lost 5 bases and 2 bases, there was a span of 13 bases. CDR1 and CDR2 (germline): SGHTA, FQGNSA.